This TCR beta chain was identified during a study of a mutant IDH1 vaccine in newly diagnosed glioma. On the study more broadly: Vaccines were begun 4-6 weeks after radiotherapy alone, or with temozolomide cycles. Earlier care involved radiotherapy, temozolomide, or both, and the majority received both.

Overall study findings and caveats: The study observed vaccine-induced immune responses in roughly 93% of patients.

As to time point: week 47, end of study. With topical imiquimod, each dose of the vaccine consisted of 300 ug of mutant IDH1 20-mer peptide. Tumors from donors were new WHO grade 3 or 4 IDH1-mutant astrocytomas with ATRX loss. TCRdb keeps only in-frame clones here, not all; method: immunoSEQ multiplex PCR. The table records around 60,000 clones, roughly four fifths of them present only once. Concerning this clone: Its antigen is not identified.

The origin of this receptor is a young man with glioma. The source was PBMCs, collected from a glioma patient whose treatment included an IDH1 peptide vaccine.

DNA for the CDR3: TGCGCCAGCAGTCGGGGGGACACTGAAGCTTTCTTT. Encoded protein: CASSRGDTEAFF. V usage is TRBV10-2 and J usage is TRBJ1-1; maybe TRBD1 (5 bases). The germline CDR1 and CDR2 sequences are WSHSY and SAAADI. The V and J ends lost 5 bases and 3 bases respectively, with 7 bases between them. The CDR3 length is 12 residues.